Listed below are T cell receptor beta chains from one sample, sequenced in a study of PD-1 blockade in classical Hodgkin lymphoma. The method was immunoSEQ multiplex PCR; TCRdb's version includes in-frame clones alone and lacks a portion of them. This sample has 35,000 to 45,000 clones, with roughly two thirds found just once. Sample: peripheral blood mononuclear cells (PBMCs), taken before the second cycle of nivolumab. These receptors originate from a human donor with classical Hodgkin lymphoma. The CDR3 runs from the conserved cysteine through the conserved F or W. A D gene is named only where the DNA matches it firmly. A clone size is listed for some rows: how often the clone was seen (once, few, many), or a class if it is expanded.

CDR3nt: TGCGCCAGCAGCATAGCGGGAGCTCGAGATGAGCAGTTCTTC
CDR3aa: CASSIAGARDEQFF
v_gene: TRBV5-1
abundance: -
d_gene: TRBD2
j_gene: TRBJ2-1

CDR3nt: TGTGCCAGCAGCCTAGGAGGGGGGAGCACTGAAGCTTTCTTT
CDR3aa: CASSLGGGSTEAFF
v_gene: TRBV6-4
abundance: -
d_gene: -
j_gene: TRBJ1-1

CDR3nt: TGCGCCAGCAGACCAATCGGGCAAGCAATCCAGTTCTTC
CDR3aa: CASRPIGQAIQFF
v_gene: TRBV4-1
abundance: -
d_gene: -
j_gene: TRBJ2-1

CDR3nt: TGTGCCAGCAGCGCCGGGACTACCAGCTACGAGCAGTACTTC
CDR3aa: CASSAGTTSYEQYF
v_gene: TRBV7-2
abundance: -
d_gene: TRBD2
j_gene: TRBJ2-7

CDR3nt: TGTGCCAGCAGAAACAGACAGGGGCGGACTGAAGCTTTCTTT
CDR3aa: CASRNRQGRTEAFF
v_gene: TRBV6-5
abundance: -
d_gene: TRBD1
j_gene: TRBJ1-1

CDR3nt: TGTGCCAGCAGCGGTAATCGCAGGGAGGCCAAAAACATTCAGTACTTC
CDR3aa: CASSGNRREAKNIQYF
v_gene: TRBV7-8
abundance: -
d_gene: -
j_gene: TRBJ2-4

CDR3nt: TGTGCCAGCAGCCAAAGACGGGAGAGCACAGATACGCAGTATTTT
CDR3aa: CASSQRRESTDTQYF
v_gene: TRBV4-2
abundance: -
d_gene: -
j_gene: TRBJ2-3

CDR3nt: TGTGCCAGCAGCTTGGGGGGGCTCCGTCACTCTGGAAACACCATATATTTT
CDR3aa: CASSLGGLRHSGNTIYF
v_gene: TRBV7-2
abundance: few
d_gene: -
j_gene: TRBJ1-3

CDR3nt: TGTGCCAGCAGCTTGGAAGGGGAGGTCCCTGAAGCTTTCTTT
CDR3aa: CASSLEGEVPEAFF
v_gene: TRBV13
abundance: -
d_gene: -
j_gene: TRBJ1-1

CDR3nt: TGCGCCAGCAGCTTGGTTAGCGGGTTCACCCCGGATACGCAGTATTTT
CDR3aa: CASSLVSGFTPDTQYF
v_gene: TRBV5-1
abundance: -
d_gene: TRBD2
j_gene: TRBJ2-3

CDR3nt: TGTGCCAGCTCACCACCAGGGTTAGGCACTGAAGCTTTCTTT
CDR3aa: CASSPPGLGTEAFF
v_gene: TRBV18
abundance: few
d_gene: -
j_gene: TRBJ1-1

CDR3nt: TGTGCCAGCAGCCCCACTTGGCGGACAGATACGCAGTATTTT
CDR3aa: CASSPTWRTDTQYF
v_gene: TRBV4-2
abundance: -
d_gene: -
j_gene: TRBJ2-3

CDR3nt: TGTGCCAGCAGCGTGGGCGGGGGGGACACCCAGTACTTC
CDR3aa: CASSVGGGDTQYF
v_gene: TRBV9
abundance: few
d_gene: TRBD2
j_gene: TRBJ2-5

CDR3nt: TGTGCCTGGAAACGGGGGGGGTACAATGAGCAGTTCTTC
CDR3aa: CAWKRGGYNEQFF
v_gene: TRBV30
abundance: -
d_gene: TRBD2
j_gene: TRBJ2-1

CDR3nt: TGTGCCAGCTCAGGACAGTTACCAGATACGCAGTATTTT
CDR3aa: CASSGQLPDTQYF
v_gene: TRBV18
abundance: once
d_gene: -
j_gene: TRBJ2-3

CDR3nt: TGTGCCAGCAGCCTCTCCGGGACCGCGAACACCGGGGAGCTGTTTTTT
CDR3aa: CASSLSGTANTGELFF
v_gene: TRBV7-3
abundance: -
d_gene: -
j_gene: TRBJ2-2

CDR3nt: TGTGCCAGCTCACCACTTCGGCCCCCTGGATACAATGAGCAGTTCTTC
CDR3aa: CASSPLRPPGYNEQFF
v_gene: TRBV18
abundance: once
d_gene: -
j_gene: TRBJ2-1

CDR3nt: TGTGCCAGCAGAGCAGGGGTTCCCACAGATACGCAGTATTTT
CDR3aa: CASRAGVPTDTQYF
v_gene: TRBV28
abundance: few
d_gene: -
j_gene: TRBJ2-3

CDR3nt: TGTGCCAGCTTCACTAGGGACGGAGCCTCCGAGCAGTACTTC
CDR3aa: CASFTRDGASEQYF
v_gene: TRBV28
abundance: -
d_gene: -
j_gene: TRBJ2-7

CDR3nt: TGTGCCAGTAGTATGGCTGGGGCGAACACTGAAGCTTTCTTT
CDR3aa: CASSMAGANTEAFF
v_gene: TRBV19
abundance: -
d_gene: -
j_gene: TRBJ1-1

CDR3nt: TGTGCCAGTAGTATCGGGGCGCATAGCGCGGACTATGGCTACACCTTC
CDR3aa: CASSIGAHSADYGYTF
v_gene: TRBV19
abundance: -
d_gene: -
j_gene: TRBJ1-2

CDR3nt: TGCGCCAGCAGCCAAGAGGGGACTAGCGGGAGAGGGGGGCGAGGAGATACGCAGTATTTT
CDR3aa: CASSQEGTSGRGGRGDTQYF
v_gene: TRBV4-3
abundance: -
d_gene: TRBD2
j_gene: TRBJ2-3

CDR3nt: TGTGCCAGTAGGCAGACAGGGACTAATTCACCCCTCCACTTT
CDR3aa: CASRQTGTNSPLHF
v_gene: TRBV19
abundance: few
d_gene: TRBD1
j_gene: TRBJ1-6

CDR3nt: TGCGCCAGCAGTCGAGGGAGTGGGTCCGGGGAGCTGTTTTTT
CDR3aa: CASSRGSGSGELFF
v_gene: TRBV5-1
abundance: -
d_gene: -
j_gene: TRBJ2-2

CDR3nt: TGTGCCATCAGGTCGGGGGGCGTCCAAGAGACCCAGTACTTC
CDR3aa: CAIRSGGVQETQYF
v_gene: TRBV10-3
abundance: -
d_gene: -
j_gene: TRBJ2-5

CDR3nt: TGTGCCACCAGCAGAGATGCCGTCACAGGGTATGAGCAGTACTTC
CDR3aa: CATSRDAVTGYEQYF
v_gene: TRBV15
abundance: -
d_gene: -
j_gene: TRBJ2-7

CDR3nt: TGTGCCAGCAGTTGGGACAGGGGGGGTGTAGCCCTCCACTTT
CDR3aa: CASSWDRGGVALHF
v_gene: TRBV6-5
abundance: -
d_gene: TRBD1
j_gene: TRBJ1-6

CDR3nt: TGTGCCAGCAGCTTAGGGCCGACCGGCGAGCAGTACTTC
CDR3aa: CASSLGPTGEQYF
v_gene: TRBV7-2
abundance: -
d_gene: -
j_gene: TRBJ2-7

CDR3nt: TGCGCCAGCAGCCAAGATCCCCAGGCGGGATCCTACAATGAGCAGTTCTTC
CDR3aa: CASSQDPQAGSYNEQFF
v_gene: TRBV4-3
abundance: -
d_gene: -
j_gene: TRBJ2-1

CDR3nt: TGTGCCAGCAGCCCTAGAGGGGTGAATACGCAGTATTTT
CDR3aa: CASSPRGVNTQYF
v_gene: TRBV11-2
abundance: few
d_gene: -
j_gene: TRBJ2-3

CDR3nt: TGTGCCAGCAGCCCTCGGCAGGGGTTTTCCACAGATACGCAGTATTTT
CDR3aa: CASSPRQGFSTDTQYF
v_gene: TRBV5-4
abundance: -
d_gene: -
j_gene: TRBJ2-3

CDR3nt: TGTGCCAGCAGTTCGAGTTTCTATGGCTACACCTTC
CDR3aa: CASSSSFYGYTF
v_gene: TRBV28
abundance: -
d_gene: -
j_gene: TRBJ1-2

CDR3nt: TGCAGCGTTGAGTCGGGTGGCTCTGGGGCCAACGTCCTGACTTTC
CDR3aa: CSVESGGSGANVLTF
v_gene: TRBV29-1
abundance: -
d_gene: -
j_gene: TRBJ2-6

CDR3nt: TGTGCCAGCAGCTTCGGCAGCAACACTGAAGCTTTCTTT
CDR3aa: CASSFGSNTEAFF
v_gene: TRBV11-3
abundance: -
d_gene: -
j_gene: TRBJ1-1

CDR3nt: TGTGCCATCAGTGAGTCGAACCTCAGGGTGGCTAATGAAAAACTGTTTTTT
CDR3aa: CAISESNLRVANEKLFF
v_gene: TRBV10-3
abundance: -
d_gene: -
j_gene: TRBJ1-4

CDR3nt: TGCGCCAGCAGCGCCGCCGGGACTTCGTTCCAAGAGACCCAGTACTTC
CDR3aa: CASSAAGTSFQETQYF
v_gene: TRBV5-1
abundance: -
d_gene: -
j_gene: TRBJ2-5

CDR3nt: TGTGCCATCAGTGATTTAGGGACTGGTGGCTACACCTTC
CDR3aa: CAISDLGTGGYTF
v_gene: TRBV10-3
abundance: -
d_gene: -
j_gene: TRBJ1-2

CDR3nt: TGTGCCATCAGTGGGCAAGCGGGTGGGAAACTGTTTTTT
CDR3aa: CAISGQAGGKLFF
v_gene: TRBV10-3
abundance: -
d_gene: -
j_gene: TRBJ1-4

CDR3nt: TGTGCCAGCAGCTTAGATCCAGCGGGCTACTACGAGCAGTACTTC
CDR3aa: CASSLDPAGYYEQYF
v_gene: TRBV7-2
abundance: once
d_gene: -
j_gene: TRBJ2-7

CDR3nt: TGTGCCAGCAGGGATTGGGCCTACGAGCAGTACTTC
CDR3aa: CASRDWAYEQYF
v_gene: TRBV2
abundance: -
d_gene: -
j_gene: TRBJ2-7

CDR3nt: TGTGCCAGCAGCTTAGCTGCATCTGTAGGGAATGAGCAGTTCTTC
CDR3aa: CASSLAASVGNEQFF
v_gene: TRBV7-6
abundance: -
d_gene: -
j_gene: TRBJ2-1

CDR3nt: TGTGCCAGCTCACCACTAGGGACAGGGTTAGCCAAAAACATTCAGTACTTC
CDR3aa: CASSPLGTGLAKNIQYF
v_gene: TRBV18
abundance: few
d_gene: TRBD1
j_gene: TRBJ2-4

CDR3nt: TGTGCCAGCAGCCAATCCAACTATGGCTACACCTTC
CDR3aa: CASSQSNYGYTF
v_gene: TRBV2
abundance: -
d_gene: -
j_gene: TRBJ1-2